This T cell receptor (beta chain) stems from a study of blood T cell repertoires in COVID-19. Study details: Samples of COVID-19 (acute and convalescent) were obtained from the United States, Italy and Spain. PBMCs, B-cell-depleted T cells, or T cells were the source of the cDNA or gDNA that made up the material.

For this clone: Its ends do not fully match the called genes, so a read error is possible.

The germline V gene has CDR1 MNHNY and CDR2 SVGAGI (reference sequence). This CDR3 region has 12 residues. Produced via immunoSEQ multiplex PCR; TCRdb's table is partial and in-frame only. The repertoire includes about 150,000 clones, 87% of them detected once, and less than 6.5% sits in the top ten. J is TRBJ2-7 and V is TRBV6-6, with TRBD1 matching 8 bases. This clonotype was sampled from a human donor in a cohort sampled during active COVID-19. Sample: peripheral blood. The CDR3 reads CASRSLQGGANF. In DNA, the CDR3 is TGTGCCAGCAGAAGTTTACAGGGGGGAGCTAACTTC.